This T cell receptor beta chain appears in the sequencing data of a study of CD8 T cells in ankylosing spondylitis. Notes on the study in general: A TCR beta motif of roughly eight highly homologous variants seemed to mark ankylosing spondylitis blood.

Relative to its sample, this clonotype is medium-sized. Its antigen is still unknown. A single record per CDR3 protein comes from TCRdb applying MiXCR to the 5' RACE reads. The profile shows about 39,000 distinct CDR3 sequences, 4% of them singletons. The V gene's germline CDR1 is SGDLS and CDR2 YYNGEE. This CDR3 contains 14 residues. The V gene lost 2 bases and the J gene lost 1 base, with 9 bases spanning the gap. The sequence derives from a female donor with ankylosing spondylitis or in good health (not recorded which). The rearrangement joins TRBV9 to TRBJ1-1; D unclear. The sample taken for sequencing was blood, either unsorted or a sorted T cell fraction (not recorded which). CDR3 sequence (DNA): TGTGCCAGCAGCGTCGATCGGCGGAACACTGAAGCTTTCTTT. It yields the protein CASSVDRRNTEAFF.